Below, 5 T cell receptor beta chains from the same sample are listed, as sequenced in a study of shared clonotypes between healthy human individuals. Repertoires were generated with immunoSEQ multiplex PCR, while TCRdb's copy carries only in-frame clones and drops some. Among 1.6 million or so clones listed, around 97% were seen once. Sequenced sample: naive CD4+ T cells sorted from blood. Described subset: CD45RA+ positively selected. These receptors were obtained from a man under 40 in good health.

The DNA for the CDR3 is TGCGCCAGCAGCCAAGGACTGAACTCTGGAAACACCATATATTTT. Protein: CASSQGLNSGNTIYF. V and J are TRBV4-3 and TRBJ1-3; D ambiguous. The CDR3 is 15 residues long. Trimming shortened V by 1 base and J by 0 bases, and 7 bases separated the two germline ends. CDR1 is LGHNA and CDR2 is YSLEER in the germline V gene.

This clone was detected only once. V usage is TRBV6-1 and J usage is TRBJ2-3; 13 bases align to TRBD2. The V gene's germline CDR1 is MNHNS and CDR2 SASEGT. The CDR3 runs to 17 residues. The V and J ends lost 3 bases and 3 bases, in that order; junction bases with no gene match: 6. CDR3: CASSDLLAGGRTDTQYF. DNA for the CDR3: TGTGCCAGCAGTGACCTACTAGCGGGAGGGCGTACAGATACGCAGTATTTT.

The gene calls are TRBV28 and TRBJ2-5, with D hard to call. The length of the CDR3 is 14 residues. Between the trimmed V and J ends, which lost 3 bases and 2 bases, there was a span of 10 bases. Per the germline V gene, CDR1 is MDHEN and CDR2 is SYDVKM. CDR3 in amino acids: CASSFLRGQETQYF. DNA for the CDR3: TGTGCCAGCAGTTTTTTGAGAGGACAAGAGACCCAGTACTTC.

The genes are TRBV7-9 and TRBJ2-1; 9 bases are shared with TRBD1. Germline V gene sequence: CDR1 SEHNR, CDR2 FQNEAQ (reference sequence). The junction had 7 bases not matched to a gene; V was cut back by 4 bases and J by 6 bases. This CDR3 has 15 residues. This chain's CDR3 is CASSYQSTGGNEQFF. The CDR3 coding sequence is TGTGCCAGCAGCTACCAATCGACAGGGGGCAATGAGCAGTTCTTC. Full variable domain (rest looked up from reference TRBV7-9 and TRBJ2-1): DTGVSQNPRHKITKRGQNVTFRCDPISEHNRLYWYRQTLGQGPEFLTYFQNEAQLEKSRLLSDRFSAERPKGSFSTLEIQRTEQGDSAMYLCASSYQSTGGNEQFFGPGTRLTVL.

The chain uses TRBV11-2 and TRBJ2-3; TRBD2 matches at 7 bases. Germline V gene lookup returns CDR1 SGHAT and CDR2 FQNNGV. The CDR3 extends over 14 amino acids. V was pared by 5 bases and J by 1 base, with 3 bases of the junction left unmatched. The CDR3 DNA sequence: TGTGCCAGCAGCCTTCTAGCGGGCACAGATACGCAGTATTTT. Translating gives CASSLLAGTDTQYF.